Listed below are T cell receptor beta chains from one sample, sequenced in a study of glioma-infiltrating T cells after dendritic cell vaccination. Assay: immunoSEQ multiplex PCR; the TCRdb copy retains only in-frame clones and omits some. The sample has tens of thousands of clones; over 75% are singletons. Source: blood, taken after dendritic cell vaccination. The receptors here all came from a human donor with glioblastoma. The CDR3 runs from the conserved cysteine through the conserved F or W. A D gene is named only where the DNA matches it firmly. The size field is filled for only some rows; it gives once, few, many or a size class.

abundance	d_gene	v_gene	j_gene	CDR3nt	CDR3aa
NA	TRBD1	TRBV7-8	TRBJ2-1	TGTGCCAGCATCCGGGACAGGTTCTCCTACAATGAGCAGTTCTTC	CASIRDRFSYNEQFF
NA	NA	TRBV5-6	TRBJ1-1	TGTGCCAGCAGCCCGGGGAGAAAGGGAACGGATTTCTTT	CASSPGRKGTDFF
NA	TRBD1	TRBV28	TRBJ2-7	TGTGCCAGCAGTAGTCCGGGACAGGGGGCAACGACTAACTCCTACGAGCAGTACTTC	CASSSPGQGATTNSYEQYF
NA	NA	TRBV7-9	TRBJ1-1	TGTGCCAGCAGCTTAGGGGGTGGAGGTTTCACTGAAGCTTTCTTT	CASSLGGGGFTEAFF
NA	NA	TRBV9	TRBJ2-2	TGTGCCAGCAGCGTAGGAGGGACCGGGGAGCTGTTTTTT	CASSVGGTGELFF
few	NA	TRBV6-5	TRBJ2-7	TGTGCCAGCAGTTACTCCGACAGAAGCTACGAGCAGTACTTC	CASSYSDRSYEQYF
NA	NA	TRBV4-3	TRBJ1-5	TGCGCCAGCAGCCAAGATCCGAGCAATCAGCCCCAGCATTTT	CASSQDPSNQPQHF
NA	TRBD2	TRBV7-9	TRBJ2-5	TGTGCCAGCAGCTTACCCCTTGGGAGGGACGGGGAGACCCAGTACTTC	CASSLPLGRDGETQYF
NA	NA	TRBV5-4	TRBJ1-1	TGTGCCAGCAGCTTGGACTCCAGGAGGGCTGAAGCTTTCTTT	CASSLDSRRAEAFF
NA	NA	TRBV7-9	TRBJ1-1	TGTGCCAGCAGCCCTCCCAATGCAGGCTTCCCTAACACTGAAGCTTTCTTT	CASSPPNAGFPNTEAFF
NA	NA	TRBV10-1	TRBJ1-6	TGCGCCAGCAGTGAAACAGGGTCGGGCTCACCCCTCCACTTT	CASSETGSGSPLHF